The 30 T cell receptor beta chains below were found in one sample sequenced in a study of blood T cell repertoires in COVID-19. Generated by immunoSEQ multiplex PCR, the TCRdb table keeps only in-frame clones and is missing some. The sample carries 100,000 to 120,000 clones, less than 75% recorded once. Sequencing was performed on peripheral blood. These receptors were collected from a woman between 40 and 50 years old with acute or convalescent COVID-19.

V usage is TRBV5-1 and J usage is TRBJ2-6; D is undetermined. Germline CDR1 SGHRS, CDR2 YFSETQ. The CDR3 loop spans 16 amino acids. Trimming stripped 3 bases from V and 0 bases from J, with 10 bases between. The CDR3 DNA reads TGCGCCAGCAGCTCGTCACAGACCTCTGGGGCCAACGTCCTGACTTTC. It translates to CASSSSQTSGANVLTF.

The V and J genes are TRBV19 and TRBJ1-2; 8 bases line up with TRBD1. The V gene's germline CDR1 is LNHDA and CDR2 SQIVND (reference sequence). The CDR3 has 14 amino acids. The J segment lost 8 bases and the V segment lost 6 bases, leaving 11 bases of the junction unmatched. The CDR3 DNA follows: TGTGCCAGTAGCAACAGGGGGGCTCTATGGGGCTACACCTTC. Its protein is CASSNRGALWGYTF.

V usage is TRBV6-5 and J usage is TRBJ1-4, with 9 bases matching TRBD1. Trimming took 10 bases from V and 0 from J; bases not matched to a gene: 6. The CDR3 runs to 15 residues. Germline assignment: CDR1 MNHEY and CDR2 SVGAGI. CDR3 nucleotides: TGTGCCACCCGGGGACAGGGCGCAACTAATGAAAAACTGTTTTTT. This sequence encodes CATRGQGATNEKLFF.

The chain carries TRBV6-5 and TRBJ1-2, with D tentatively TRBD1 (6 bases). The CDR3 is 13 residues long. The V end lost 4 bases, the J end lost 8 bases, and 14 bases lay between the germline ends. Germline assignment: CDR1 MNHEY and CDR2 SVGAGI. The CDR3 loop reads CASSLQGLGGYTF. In DNA, the CDR3 is TGTGCCAGCAGTTTACAGGGTTTAGGGGGCTACACCTTC.

This clone was counted a few times. The gene calls are TRBV9 and TRBJ2-1; 7 bases line up with TRBD2. This CDR3 contains 16 residues. Germline trimming cut 4 bases from V and 4 bases from J; bases unmatched to any gene: 11. Germline CDR1 SGDLS, CDR2 YYNGEE. The CDR3 spells CASSIGGAGLYNEQFF. DNA for the CDR3: TGTGCCAGCAGCATCGGTGGAGCGGGGTTATACAATGAGCAGTTCTTC. Full variable domain (rest looked up from reference TRBV9 and TRBJ2-1): DSGVTQTPKHLITATGQRVTLRCSPRSGDLSVYWYQQSLDQGLQFLIQYYNGEERAKGNILERFSAQQFPDLHSELNLSSLELGDSALYFCASSIGGAGLYNEQFFGPGTRLTVL.

The chain is built from TRBV20-1 and TRBJ2-3; D not certain. The CDR3 spans 14 residues. The germline CDR1 and CDR2 sequences are DFQATT and SNEGSKA (reference sequence). V lost 3 bases to trimming and J lost 2 bases, with 12 bases between them. The CDR3 loop reads CSASNPQSTDTQYF. DNA for the CDR3: TGCAGTGCTAGTAACCCTCAGTCCACAGATACGCAGTATTTT.

This chain uses TRBV12-3 or TRBV12-4 with TRBJ2-7, with 7 bases matching TRBD1. The J segment lost 3 bases and the V segment lost 4 bases, leaving 3 bases of the junction unmatched. This CDR3 is 13 amino acids long. CDR3 sequence reads: CASSWDSNYEQYF. The CDR3 DNA follows: TGTGCCAGCAGTTGGGACAGCAACTACGAGCAGTACTTC.

The sample holds a few counts of this clone. The rearrangement uses TRBV2 and TRBJ1-2; no firm D call. The length of the CDR3 is 14 residues. Trimming cost V 7 bases and J 3 bases, with 15 bases left between them. Germline loops: CDR1 SNHLY, CDR2 FYNNEI. The CDR3 region is CASIIPWSDYGYTF. Written as DNA, the CDR3 is TGTGCCAGCATTATCCCATGGAGCGACTATGGCTACACCTTC.

The chain links TRBV12-3 or TRBV12-4 to TRBJ2-3; D ambiguous. CDR3 size: 12 residues. V lost 5 bases and J lost 4, with 7 bases in between. CDR3 sequence: CASSAEADTQYF. CDR3 coding DNA: TGTGCCAGCAGTGCAGAGGCAGATACGCAGTATTTT.

The rearrangement joins TRBV5-4 to TRBJ2-3, with TRBD2 matching 8 bases. CDR1 and CDR2 from the germline V gene are SGHNT and YYREEE (reference sequence). The CDR3 runs to 16 residues. Trimming removed 4 bases from V and 5 bases from J; junction bases left unmatched: 12. In DNA form, the CDR3 reads TGTGCCAGCAGCCCTGATACGGCGGGGGGTGGAGATACGCAGTATTTT. The encoded protein is CASSPDTAGGGDTQYF.

This clone appeared a few times. This chain joins TRBV24-1 and TRBJ2-1; D possibly corresponds to TRBD1 (5 bases). The CDR3 is made up of 15 amino acids. The germline gives CDR1 KGHDR, CDR2 SFDVKD. Trimming pared 3 bases from V and 2 bases from J, leaving 10 bases between. The CDR3 coding sequence is TGTGCCACCAGTGATCAGGGAAAAACCTACAATGAGCAGTTCTTC. As protein: CATSDQGKTYNEQFF.

The chain recombines TRBV15 with TRBJ1-2; 8 nucleotides align to TRBD1. The CDR3 is 15 amino acids. Germline CDR1 and CDR2: LNHNV and YYDKDF (reference sequence). The V segment lost 7 bases and the J segment 2 bases; nucleotides outside the gene matches: 9. The CDR3 DNA follows: TGTGCCACCAACCCAGGACAGGGTAGGAACTATGGCTACACCTTC. As protein: CATNPGQGRNYGYTF.

V usage is TRBV5-1 and J usage is TRBJ1-1; D might be TRBD1 (5 bases). V lost 6 bases to trimming and J lost 4 bases, with 16 bases between them. Germline lookup yields CDR1 SGHRS and CDR2 YFSETQ. This CDR3 contains 14 residues. The CDR3 is CASTPAMGGTEAFF. The DNA of the CDR3 is TGCGCCAGCACTCCGGCCATGGGGGGCACTGAAGCTTTCTTT.

This clone was detected only a few times. This chain connects TRBV5-8 to TRBJ1-5; no clear D. The CDR3 is made up of 14 amino acids. Germline V CDR1 and CDR2: SGHTS, YDEGEE. Trimming took off 0 bases at V and 4 bases at J, with 8 bases between the two ends. The CDR3 region has the DNA TGTGCCAGCAGCTTGGCCGGGTTGAATCAGCCCCAGCATTTT. As protein: CASSLAGLNQPQHF.

This clone appeared a single time. The rearrangement links TRBV7-2 to TRBJ1-6; TRBD1 matches 8 bases. This CDR3 is 17 amino acids long. Losses at the gene ends were 5 bases for V and 6 bases for J; bases not matched to a gene: 12. The germline gives CDR1 SGHTA, CDR2 FQGNSA. CDR3 loop: CASSLTGARRFNSPLHF. CDR3 coding DNA: TGTGCCAGCAGCCTGACAGGGGCCCGCCGATTTAATTCACCCCTCCACTTT.

V and J are TRBV3-1 (or the pseudogene TRBV3-2) and TRBJ2-3, with 10 nucleotides matching TRBD1. Germline V gene sequence: CDR1 LGHDT, CDR2 YNNKEL (reference sequence). The CDR3 extends over 15 amino acids. J was trimmed by 3 bases and V by 2 bases; bases with no gene match: 2. The CDR3 DNA reads as TGTGCCAGCAGCCAAAGGGGACAGGGGACAGATACGCAGTATTTT. Translation: CASSQRGQGTDTQYF.

In its sample, this clone was seen once. V is TRBV28 and J is TRBJ1-6; D gene uncertain. Trimming pared 4 bases from V and 5 bases from J, leaving 9 bases between. Per the germline V gene, CDR1 is MDHEN and CDR2 is SYDVKM. This CDR3 region has 14 residues. The CDR3 bases are TGTGCCAGCAGTTCTCCTCAGGATAATTCACCCCTCCACTTT. Protein: CASSSPQDNSPLHF.

This sequence joins TRBV5-3 and TRBJ2-2, with 8 bases aligning to TRBD1. Being an ORF, TRBV5-3 has a function that is uncertain. V lost 0 bases to trimming and J lost 3 bases; unmatched junction nucleotides: 16. The CDR3 is made up of 20 amino acids. The CDR3 DNA sequence: TGTGCCAGAAGCTTGGTAGTCTCCCCCCGCAGGGGGCAGGACACCGGGGAGCTGTTTTTT. Its protein product is CARSLVVSPRRGQDTGELFF.

Concerning this clone: It may be a read error: a sequence one base away is much more abundant. This chain joins TRBV29-1 and TRBJ1-1, with D hard to call. This CDR3 contains 10 residues. Germline V gene data show CDR1 as SQVTM and CDR2 as ANQGSEA. The germline V and J ends were trimmed by 6 bases and 1 base, with 3 bases remaining between them. The chain's CDR3 is CSVQNTEAFF. Written as DNA, the CDR3 is TGCAGCGTCCAGAACACTGAAGCTTTCTTT.

A few counts support this clone. V is TRBV5-5 and J is TRBJ2-2; the match to TRBD1 covers 8 bases. Germline-derived CDR1 and CDR2 are SGHKS and YYEKEE (reference sequence). The V and J ends lost 3 bases and 7 bases, in that order; junction bases with no gene match: 11. The CDR3 loop spans 16 amino acids. Written as DNA, the CDR3 is TGTGCCAGCAGCTGGGGTGGACAGGGTTCTGGCGGGGAGCTGTTTTTT. It codes for CASSWGGQGSGGELFF.

V and J are TRBV5-1 and TRBJ2-3; 9 bases match TRBD1. The CDR3 contains 14 residues. Germline V gene sequence: CDR1 SGHRS, CDR2 YFSETQ. Germline trimming cut 4 bases from V and 5 bases from J; bases unmatched to any gene: 5. Here the CDR3 DNA reads TGCGCCAGCAGCAGGACAGGGGCGGAAGATACGCAGTATTTT. As protein: CASSRTGAEDTQYF.

The chain links TRBV7-2 to TRBJ2-3; TRBD2 aligns across 11 bases. The CDR3 sequence is 16 residues long. CDR1 and CDR2 (germline): SGHTA, FQGNSA. The V and J ends lost 1 base and 4 bases, in that order; junction bases with no gene match: 4. Here the CDR3 reads CASSLVGLAVPDTQYF. CDR3 DNA sequence: TGTGCCAGCAGCTTAGTGGGACTAGCGGTTCCAGATACGCAGTATTTT.

The V and J genes are TRBV2 and TRBJ1-1, with TRBD1 as a possible D gene (5 bases). The germline V gene encodes CDR1 SNHLY and CDR2 FYNNEI. The CDR3 has 11 amino acids. V shed 11 bases and J shed 1 base, with 8 bases lying between them. CDR3 sequence reads: CASTGNTEAFF. DNA of the CDR3: TGTGCCTCAACAGGGAACACTGAAGCTTTCTTT.

The chain recombines TRBV18 with TRBJ1-1; 10 nucleotides line up with TRBD1. V shed 6 bases and J 0 bases; nucleotides not matched to a gene: 16. This CDR3 is 19 amino acids long. Germline values: CDR1 KGHSH, CDR2 LQKENI. The CDR3 coding sequence is TGTGCCAGCTCTCCCAGCCCCGGACAGGGGGGTTTGATGAACACTGAAGCTTTCTTT. Translated: CASSPSPGQGGLMNTEAFF.

In this sample, this clone turned up many times. CDR3 loop: CASSPISGGNQPQHF. The CDR3 DNA reads TGTGCCAGCAGTCCGATCTCCGGGGGCAATCAGCCCCAGCATTTT. This chain connects TRBV7-9 to TRBJ1-5; D is undetermined. Germline lookup yields CDR1 SEHNR and CDR2 FQNEAQ (reference sequence). This CDR3 region has 15 residues. Trimming cost V 6 bases and J 2 bases, with 14 bases left between them.

Only one count was recorded for this clone. The chain employs TRBV19 and TRBJ2-3; D perhaps matches TRBD2 (7 bases). The CDR3 is 14 residues long. The germline V and J ends were trimmed by 7 bases and 4 bases, with 15 bases remaining between them. From germline, CDR1 is LNHDA and CDR2 SQIVND (reference sequence). Here the CDR3 reads CASKEWGGSDTQYF. The CDR3 DNA is TGTGCCAGTAAGGAGTGGGGGGGCTCAGATACGCAGTATTTT. The variable domain in full, with the rest retrieved from reference TRBV19 and TRBJ2-3, is DGGITQSPKYLFRKEGQNVTLSCEQNLNHDAMYWYRQDPGQGLRLIYYSQIVNDFQKGDIAEGYSVSREKKESFPLTVTSAQKNPTAFYLCASKEWGGSDTQYFGPGTRLTVL.

About this clone: The same CDR3 arises from other DNA sequences in this sample as well. The rearrangement uses TRBV12-3 or TRBV12-4 and TRBJ2-5, with D possibly being TRBD2 (6 bases). CDR3 size: 13 residues. V was cut by 4 bases and J by 3 bases, with 9 bases left in between. CDR3 loop: CASSYSGEETQYF. The CDR3, as DNA: TGTGCCAGCAGTTATAGCGGAGAAGAGACCCAGTACTTC.

This rearrangement joins TRBV6-4 to TRBJ1-5; 8 bases match TRBD1. V lost 0 bases, J lost 2 bases, and 0 bases stayed unmatched. CDR1 MRHNA and CDR2 SNTAGT come from the germline V gene. The CDR3 has 15 amino acids. CDR3 DNA: TGTGCCAGCAGTGACTCGACAGGGGGCAATCAGCCCCAGCATTTT. Residues: CASSDSTGGNQPQHF.

This clone appeared a few times. CDR3 in DNA: TGTGCCAGCAGTTTGGGTGGTGGGAGGGGCCCCTACGAGCAGTACTTC. Translation: CASSLGGGRGPYEQYF. The rearrangement links TRBV27 to TRBJ2-7; 7 positions agree with TRBD2. The CDR3 runs to 16 residues. The V gene end was trimmed by 3 bases and the J gene end by 2 bases; junction bases not matched to a gene: 10. CDR1 and CDR2 (germline): MNHEY, SMNVEV (reference sequence).

V usage is TRBV5-4 and J usage is TRBJ2-5, with TRBD2 matching over 8 bases. CDR3 length equals 16 residues. The trim removed 3 bases at V and 2 bases at J, leaving 9 bases unmatched. Germline CDR1 is SGHNT and CDR2 is YYREEE (reference sequence). The CDR3 spells CASSSQLGLAQETQYF. The CDR3 DNA follows: TGTGCCAGCAGCTCACAACTTGGACTAGCTCAAGAGACCCAGTACTTC.